The following is a T cell receptor (beta chain) sequence with its context. TCRdb keeps only in-frame clones here, not all; method: immunoSEQ multiplex PCR. The profile shows roughly 100,000 clones, 70% to 90% of them singletons. The entry originates in a study of PD-L1 blockade in urothelial cancer. As for the study in general: About 85% of the roughly 30 patients comprised males who had bladder-origin urothelial cancer. Researchers found blood samples held a median of 141,255 T cells.

Germline values: CDR1 SNHLY, CDR2 FYNNEI. The V end lost 5 bases, the J end lost 0 bases, and 8 bases lay between the germline ends. The CDR3 covers 14 residues. This receptor was identified in a man aged 50-60 years with urothelial cancer. Sequences were derived from PBMCs, sampled around atezolizumab (anti-PD-L1) treatment. V usage is TRBV2 and J usage is TRBJ2-4; D not resolved. Written as DNA, the CDR3 is TGTGCCAGCAGTCCAGAGGTAGCCAAAAACATTCAGTACTTC. Its protein is CASSPEVAKNIQYF.